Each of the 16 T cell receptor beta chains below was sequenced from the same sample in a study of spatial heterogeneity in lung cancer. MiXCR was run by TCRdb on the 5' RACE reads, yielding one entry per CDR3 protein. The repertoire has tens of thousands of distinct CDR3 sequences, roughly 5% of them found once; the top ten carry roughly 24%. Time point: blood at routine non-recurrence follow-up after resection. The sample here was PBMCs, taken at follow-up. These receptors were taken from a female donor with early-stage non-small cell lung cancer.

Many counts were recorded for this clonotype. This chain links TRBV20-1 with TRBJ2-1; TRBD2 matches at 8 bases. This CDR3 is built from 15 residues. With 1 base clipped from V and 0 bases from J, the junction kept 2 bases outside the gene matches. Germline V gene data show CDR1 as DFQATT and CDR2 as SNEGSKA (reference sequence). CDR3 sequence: CSARVAGSSYNEQFF. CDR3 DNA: TGCAGTGCTAGAGTAGCGGGGAGCTCCTACAATGAGCAGTTCTTC.

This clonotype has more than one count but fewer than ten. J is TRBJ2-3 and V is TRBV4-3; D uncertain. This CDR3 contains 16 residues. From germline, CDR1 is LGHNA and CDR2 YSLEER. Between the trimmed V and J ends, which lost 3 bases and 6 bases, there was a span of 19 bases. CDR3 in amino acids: CASSHERLPAPDTQYF. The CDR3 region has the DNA TGCGCCAGCAGCCATGAACGCCTTCCAGCCCCGGATACGCAGTATTTT.

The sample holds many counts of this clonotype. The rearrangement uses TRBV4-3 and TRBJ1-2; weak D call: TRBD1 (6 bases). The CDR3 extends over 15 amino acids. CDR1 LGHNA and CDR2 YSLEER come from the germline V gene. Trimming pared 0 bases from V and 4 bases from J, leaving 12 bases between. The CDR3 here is CASSQEPDRIYGYTF. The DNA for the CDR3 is TGCGCCAGCAGCCAAGAACCAGACAGGATCTATGGCTACACCTTC.

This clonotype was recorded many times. CDR3 in amino acids: CASSPRRSQGTGELFF. CDR3 DNA: TGTGCCAGCTCACCACGGCGGAGCCAGGGGACCGGGGAGCTGTTTTTT. The chain has TRBV18 and TRBJ2-2; possible D gene TRBD1, 6 bases. The V gene lost 1 base and the J gene lost 5 bases, with 14 bases spanning the gap. This CDR3 contains 16 residues. CDR1 KGHSH and CDR2 LQKENI come from the germline V gene.

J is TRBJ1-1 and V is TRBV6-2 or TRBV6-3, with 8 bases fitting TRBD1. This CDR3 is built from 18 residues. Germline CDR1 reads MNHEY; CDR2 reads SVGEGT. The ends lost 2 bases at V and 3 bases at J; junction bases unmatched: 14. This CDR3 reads CASSYTLRDRNTYTEAFF. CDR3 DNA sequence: TGTGCCAGCAGTTACACCCTCCGGGACAGGAACACGTACACTGAAGCTTTCTTT.

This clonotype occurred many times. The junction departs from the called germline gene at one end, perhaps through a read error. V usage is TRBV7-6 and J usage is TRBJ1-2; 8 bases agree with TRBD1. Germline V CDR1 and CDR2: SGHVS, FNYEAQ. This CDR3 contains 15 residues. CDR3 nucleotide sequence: TGTGCCAGCAGCTTAGATCCCCAGGGGGCGGTTTCCCCCTCCTTC. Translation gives CASSLDPQGAVSPSF.

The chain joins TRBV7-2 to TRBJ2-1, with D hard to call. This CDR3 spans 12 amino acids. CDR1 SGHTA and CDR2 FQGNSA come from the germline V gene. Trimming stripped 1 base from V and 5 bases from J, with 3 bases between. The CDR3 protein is CASSLDHNEQFF. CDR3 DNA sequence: TGTGCCAGCAGCTTAGATCACAATGAGCAGTTCTTC.

The CDR3 is CASSLASSPGLYGYTF. In DNA form, the CDR3 reads TGCGCCAGCAGCTTGGCAAGTTCCCCAGGACTCTATGGCTACACCTTC. The chain recombines TRBV5-1 with TRBJ1-2; D unresolved. The germline CDR1 and CDR2 sequences are SGHRS and YFSETQ. Trimming shortened V by 0 bases and J by 4 bases, and 16 bases separated the two germline ends. This CDR3 contains 16 residues.

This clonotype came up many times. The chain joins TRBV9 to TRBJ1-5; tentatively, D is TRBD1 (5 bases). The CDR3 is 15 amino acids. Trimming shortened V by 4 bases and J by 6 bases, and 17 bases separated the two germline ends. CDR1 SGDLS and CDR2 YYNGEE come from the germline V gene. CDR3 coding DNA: TGTGCCAGCAGCCCATTCACGGGGGTGGGTCAGCCCCAGCATTTT. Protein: CASSPFTGVGQPQHF.

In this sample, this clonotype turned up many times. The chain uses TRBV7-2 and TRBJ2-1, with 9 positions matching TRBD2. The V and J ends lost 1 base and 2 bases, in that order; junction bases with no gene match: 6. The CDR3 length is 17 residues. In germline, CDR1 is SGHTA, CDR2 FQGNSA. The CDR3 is CASSLGPAGGPYNEQFF. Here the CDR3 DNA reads TGTGCCAGCAGCTTAGGGCCAGCGGGGGGCCCCTACAATGAGCAGTTCTTC.

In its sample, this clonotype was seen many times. CDR3 protein: CASSLVGGDPTGEQFF. CDR3 DNA: TGTGCCAGCAGCTTAGTAGGGGGGGATCCGACGGGTGAGCAGTTCTTC. The chain joins TRBV7-2 to TRBJ2-1; a weak D match, TRBD2 (7 bases). Trimming removed 1 base from V and 9 bases from J, with 19 bases in between. There are 16 residues in the CDR3. Germline values: CDR1 SGHTA, CDR2 FQGNSA.

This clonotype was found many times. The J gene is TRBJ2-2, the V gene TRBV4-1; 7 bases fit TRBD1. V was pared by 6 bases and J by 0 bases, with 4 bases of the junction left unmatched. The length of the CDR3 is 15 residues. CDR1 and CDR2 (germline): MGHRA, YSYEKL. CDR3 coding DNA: TGCGCCAGCAGTCCCGGGACAGCGAACACCGGGGAGCTGTTTTTT. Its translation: CASSPGTANTGELFF.

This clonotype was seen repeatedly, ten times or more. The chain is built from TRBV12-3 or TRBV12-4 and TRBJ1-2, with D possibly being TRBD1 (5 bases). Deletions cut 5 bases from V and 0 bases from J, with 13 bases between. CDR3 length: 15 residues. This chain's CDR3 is CASSGTEGTNYGYTF. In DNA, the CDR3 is TGTGCCAGCAGTGGGACCGAGGGAACTAACTATGGCTACACCTTC.

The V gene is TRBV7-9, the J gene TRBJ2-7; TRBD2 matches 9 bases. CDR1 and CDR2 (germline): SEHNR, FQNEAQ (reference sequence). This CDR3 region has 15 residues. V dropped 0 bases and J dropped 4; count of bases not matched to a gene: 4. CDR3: CASSLASGGTYEQYF. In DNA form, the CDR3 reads TGTGCCAGCAGCTTAGCTAGCGGGGGTACGTACGAGCAGTACTTC.

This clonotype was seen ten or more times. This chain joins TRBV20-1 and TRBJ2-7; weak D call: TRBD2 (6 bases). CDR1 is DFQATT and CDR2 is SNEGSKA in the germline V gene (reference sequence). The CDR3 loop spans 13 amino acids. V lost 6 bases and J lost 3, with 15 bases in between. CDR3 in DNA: TGCAGTGCGGAAGCGGGTTCTTACTACGAGCAGTACTTC. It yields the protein CSAEAGSYYEQYF.

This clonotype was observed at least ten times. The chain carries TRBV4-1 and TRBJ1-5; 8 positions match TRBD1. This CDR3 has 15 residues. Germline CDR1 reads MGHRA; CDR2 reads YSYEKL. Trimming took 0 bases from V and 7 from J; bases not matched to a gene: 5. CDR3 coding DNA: TGCGCCAGCAGCCAAGAACCGACAGGGGTGCAGCCCCAGCATTTT. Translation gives CASSQEPTGVQPQHF.